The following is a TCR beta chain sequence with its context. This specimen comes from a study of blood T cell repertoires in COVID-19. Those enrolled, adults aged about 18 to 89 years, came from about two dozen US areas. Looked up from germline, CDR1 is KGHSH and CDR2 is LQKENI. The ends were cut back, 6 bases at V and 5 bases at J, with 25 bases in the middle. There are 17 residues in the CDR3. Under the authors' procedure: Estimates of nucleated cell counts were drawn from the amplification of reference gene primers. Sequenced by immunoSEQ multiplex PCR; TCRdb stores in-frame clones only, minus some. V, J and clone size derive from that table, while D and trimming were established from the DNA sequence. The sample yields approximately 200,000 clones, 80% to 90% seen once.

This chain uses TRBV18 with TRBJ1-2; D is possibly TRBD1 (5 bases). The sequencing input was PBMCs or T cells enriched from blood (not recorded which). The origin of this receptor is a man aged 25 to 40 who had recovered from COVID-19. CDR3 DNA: TGTGCCAGCTCCGGGACGGGAGCCTCAATCCTTAGGTATGGCTACACCTTC. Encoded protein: CASSGTGASILRYGYTF. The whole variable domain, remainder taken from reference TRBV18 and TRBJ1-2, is NAGVMQNPRHLVRRRGQEARLRCSPMKGHSHVYWYRQLPEEGLKFMVYLQKENIIDESGMPKERFSAEFPKEGPSILRIQQVVRGDSAAYFCASSGTGASILRYGYTFGSGTRLTVV.